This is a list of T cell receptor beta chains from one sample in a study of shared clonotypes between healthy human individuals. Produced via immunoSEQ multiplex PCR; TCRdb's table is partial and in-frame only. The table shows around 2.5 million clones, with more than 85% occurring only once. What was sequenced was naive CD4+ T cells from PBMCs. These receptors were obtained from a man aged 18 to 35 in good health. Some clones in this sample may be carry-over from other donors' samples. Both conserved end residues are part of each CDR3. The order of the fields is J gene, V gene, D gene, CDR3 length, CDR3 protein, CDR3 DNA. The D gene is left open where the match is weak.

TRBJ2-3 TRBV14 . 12 CASSQGPDTQYF TGTGCCAGCAGCCAGGGCCCAGATACGCAGTATTTT
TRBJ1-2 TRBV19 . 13 CASKERGNYGYTF TGTGCCAGTAAGGAACGAGGGAACTATGGCTACACCTTC
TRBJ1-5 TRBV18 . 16 CASSPSQPGLSQPQHF TGTGCCAGCTCCCCCTCCCAACCGGGGCTTAGTCAGCCCCAGCATTTT
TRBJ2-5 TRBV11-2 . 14 CASSWAGYQETQYF TGTGCCAGCAGCTGGGCGGGATATCAAGAGACCCAGTACTTC
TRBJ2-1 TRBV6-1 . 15 CASSEGSPSNNEQFF TGTGCCAGCAGTGAAGGGTCGCCTTCGAACAATGAGCAGTTCTTC
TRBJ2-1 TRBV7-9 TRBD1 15 CASSLPGQLYNEQFF TGTGCCAGCAGCTTACCGGGACAGCTATACAATGAGCAGTTCTTC
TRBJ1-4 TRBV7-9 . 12 CASSLGFEKLFF TGTGCCAGCAGCTTAGGCTTTGAAAAACTGTTTTTT
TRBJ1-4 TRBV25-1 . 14 CASSEPQTNEKLFF TGTGCCAGCAGTGAACCGCAGACTAATGAAAAACTGTTTTTT
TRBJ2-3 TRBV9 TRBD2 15 CASSVAGGIPDTQYF TGTGCCAGCAGCGTAGCGGGAGGGATACCAGATACGCAGTATTTT
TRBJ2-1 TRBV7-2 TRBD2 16 CASSAGLAGEVYEQFF TGTGCCAGCAGCGCCGGACTAGCGGGAGAGGTGTATGAGCAGTTCTTC
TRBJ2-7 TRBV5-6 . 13 CASSYEGWYEQYF TGTGCCAGCAGCTACGAGGGTTGGTACGAGCAGTACTTC
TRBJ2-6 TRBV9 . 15 CASSSRTSGANVLTF TGTGCCAGCAGCTCCCGGACTTCTGGGGCCAACGTCCTGACTTTC
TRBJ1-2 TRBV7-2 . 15 CASSFARNLNYGYTF TGTGCCAGCAGCTTTGCCCGTAACCTTAACTATGGCTACACCTTC
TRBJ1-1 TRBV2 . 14 CASSDRVWNTEAFF TGTGCCAGCAGTGACAGGGTTTGGAACACTGAAGCTTTCTTT
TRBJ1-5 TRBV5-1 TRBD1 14 CASSLGQLGQPQHF TGCGCCAGCAGCCTGGGACAGTTAGGACAGCCCCAGCATTTT
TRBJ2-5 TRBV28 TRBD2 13 CAILAGGVETQYF TGTGCCATCCTAGCGGGAGGAGTAGAGACCCAGTACTTC
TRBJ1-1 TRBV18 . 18 CASSLSPQGHGGNTEAFF TGTGCCAGCTCACTATCGCCTCAGGGCCATGGGGGGAACACTGAAGCTTTCTTT
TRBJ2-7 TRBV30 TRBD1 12 CASGQGSYEQYF TGTGCCTCAGGACAGGGATCCTACGAGCAGTACTTC